This passage covers 24 T cell receptor beta chains from one sample sequenced in a study of blood T cell repertoires in COVID-19. Here immunoSEQ multiplex PCR was the method, and the copy in TCRdb shows in-frame clones only, minus some. The table lists some 110,000 clones, less than 80% of them singletons. Specimen: peripheral blood. These receptors were collected from a man aged 45-65 years with acute or convalescent COVID-19.

The CDR3 nucleotides read TGTGCCAGCAGCCCTCCGGGGGGGCAATACAATGAGCAGTTCTTC. As protein: CASSPPGGQYNEQFF. The chain links TRBV7-3 to TRBJ2-1; 8 bases align to TRBD2. V trimming: 5 bases; J trimming: 4 bases; junction bases outside the gene matches: 7. The CDR3 extends over 15 amino acids. Per the germline V gene, CDR1 is SGHTA and CDR2 is FQGTGA.

The chain has TRBV2 and TRBJ2-2; TRBD2 matches 7 bases. Germline V gene data show CDR1 as SNHLY and CDR2 as FYNNEI. V was pared by 8 bases and J by 1 base, with 1 base of the junction left unmatched. The CDR3 consists of 13 residues. CDR3 nucleotides: TGTGCCAGCCGCGGGGGGAACACCGGGGAGCTGTTTTTT. Its protein product is CASRGGNTGELFF.

This rearrangement joins TRBV5-5 to TRBJ2-7; TRBD1 matches 8 bases. The CDR3 length is 14 residues. After removal of 3 bases from V and 3 bases from J, the junction contained 5 bases not matched to a gene. Germline V gives CDR1 SGHKS, CDR2 YYEKEE (reference sequence). The CDR3 here is CASSSGQALYEQYF. As DNA, the CDR3 is TGTGCCAGCAGCTCGGGACAGGCGCTCTACGAGCAGTACTTC.

V and J are TRBV27 and TRBJ1-6; the match to TRBD1 covers 9 bases. J lost 9 bases, V lost 0 bases, and 6 bases had no gene match. The germline V gene has CDR1 MNHEY and CDR2 SMNVEV (reference sequence). The CDR3 extends over 16 amino acids. The CDR3 spells CASSLSETGGGSPLHF. The DNA of the CDR3 is TGTGCCAGCAGTTTATCCGAGACAGGGGGTGGTTCACCCCTCCACTTT.

The gene calls are TRBV10-3 and TRBJ1-5; maybe TRBD1 (6 bases). The CDR3 extends over 18 amino acids. V was cut by 4 bases and J by 0 bases, with 19 bases left in between. Germline V lookup: CDR1 ENHRY, CDR2 SYGVKD. The chain's CDR3 is CAISAVDRTFYSNQPQHF. The CDR3 nucleotides read TGTGCCATCAGTGCCGTGGACAGAACATTCTATAGCAATCAGCCCCAGCATTTT.

The chain uses TRBV3-1 (or the pseudogene TRBV3-2) and TRBJ1-2; 7 bases are a match to TRBD1. CDR1 and CDR2 (germline): LGHDT, YNNKEL (reference sequence). V was pared by 5 bases and J by 10 bases, with 7 bases of the junction left unmatched. The CDR3 has 12 residues. This chain's CDR3 is CASSTTGKDYTF. The CDR3 nucleotides read TGTGCCAGCAGCACGACAGGGAAGGACTACACCTTC.

The chain joins TRBV24-1 to TRBJ2-5, with 10 bases matching TRBD2. This CDR3 is 17 amino acids long. V was clipped by 3 bases and J by 0 bases; unmatched bases: 6. Per germline, CDR1 KGHDR and CDR2 SFDVKD. The CDR3 nucleotides are TGTGCCACCAGTGATCCTAGCGGGAGCTTTAACCAAGAGACCCAGTACTTC. This codes for CATSDPSGSFNQETQYF.

The rearrangement links TRBV6-6 to TRBJ1-1; 7 bases agree with TRBD1. Losses at the gene ends were 7 bases for V and 6 bases for J; bases not matched to a gene: 11. CDR3 size: 14 residues. Germline lookup yields CDR1 MNHNY and CDR2 SVGAGI (reference sequence). CDR3 sequence (DNA): TGTGCCAGCACCCAGGGGGATCTAGCGCCTGAAGCTTTCTTT. Encoded protein: CASTQGDLAPEAFF.

The chain links TRBV21-1 to TRBJ1-2. TRBV21-1 is marked as a pseudogene. The CDR3 sequence is 14 residues long. This CDR3 is CASSPRLTGYGYTF. The CDR3 region has the DNA TGTGCCAGCAGCCCCCGACTTACGGGCTATGGCTACACCTTC.

The chain carries TRBV27 and TRBJ1-5; a weak D match, TRBD1 (5 bases). Trimming took off 5 bases at V and 8 bases at J, with 13 bases between the two ends. The germline gives CDR1 MNHEY, CDR2 SMNVEV (reference sequence). The CDR3 contains 13 residues. The chain's CDR3 is CASSIRVMKPQHF. Here the CDR3 DNA reads TGTGCCAGCAGTATCAGGGTAATGAAGCCCCAGCATTTT.

This rearrangement joins TRBV7-3 to TRBJ2-5; TRBD2 matches at 9 bases. After removal of 5 bases from V and 5 bases from J, the junction contained 9 bases not matched to a gene. The CDR3 spans 15 residues. Germline V gene lookup returns CDR1 SGHTA and CDR2 FQGTGA. Here the CDR3 DNA reads TGTGCCAGCAGCCCCGGGACTAGCACTGTTGAGACCCAGTACTTC. Protein product: CASSPGTSTVETQYF. Full variable domain (remainder filled in from reference TRBV7-3 and TRBJ2-5): GAGVSQTPSNKVTEKGKYVELRCDPISGHTALYWYRQSLGQGPEFLIYFQGTGAADDSGLPNDRFFAVRPEGSVSTLKIQRTERGDSAVYLCASSPGTSTVETQYFGPGTRLLVL.

The J gene is TRBJ2-7, the V gene TRBV4-1, with TRBD1 matching 8 bases. This CDR3 is built from 16 residues. V was clipped by 2 bases and J by 2 bases; unmatched bases: 8. Germline lookup yields CDR1 MGHRA and CDR2 YSYEKL. The CDR3 DNA is TGCGCCAGCAGCCAACTTTTTGACAGGGGACCCTACGAGCAGTACTTC. It codes for CASSQLFDRGPYEQYF.

The J gene is TRBJ2-7, the V gene TRBV6-5, with TRBD1 identical over 7 bases. The CDR3 has 15 amino acids. Per germline, CDR1 MNHEY and CDR2 SVGAGI. V gave up 4 bases and J gave up 2 bases; unmatched junction bases: 8. The CDR3 nucleotides read TGTGCCAGCAGTTTCTCCGGGACAGACACCTACGAGCAGTACTTC. Amino acids: CASSFSGTDTYEQYF.

This sequence joins TRBV9 and TRBJ2-7; tentatively, D is TRBD1 (7 bases). Trimming cost V 1 base and J 6 bases, with 17 bases left between them. CDR1 SGDLS and CDR2 YYNGEE come from the germline V gene. There are 15 residues in the CDR3. CDR3 sequence (DNA): TGTGCCAGCAGCGTATCAGGCAGGGGGGTTGGCGAGCAGTACTTC. It yields the protein CASSVSGRGVGEQYF. Complete variable domain (other parts from reference TRBV9 and TRBJ2-7): DSGVTQTPKHLITATGQRVTLRCSPRSGDLSVYWYQQSLDQGLQFLIQYYNGEERAKGNILERFSAQQFPDLHSELNLSSLELGDSALYFCASSVSGRGVGEQYFGPGTRLTVT.

V is TRBV3-1 (or the pseudogene TRBV3-2) and J is TRBJ2-3; 8 bases fit TRBD1. Trimming cost V 3 bases and J 1 base; bases outside gene matches: 9. The length of the CDR3 is 17 residues. Germline V gene sequence: CDR1 LGHDT, CDR2 YNNKEL (reference sequence). The CDR3 loop is CASSHAYADRGTDTQYF. As DNA, the CDR3 is TGTGCCAGCAGCCACGCCTACGCGGACAGGGGCACAGATACGCAGTATTTT.

V and J are TRBV12-3 or TRBV12-4 and TRBJ2-7; 7 bases align to TRBD1. The trim removed 6 bases at V and 6 bases at J, leaving 8 bases unmatched. There are 13 residues in the CDR3. CDR3 region: CASSQTTGLEQYF. CDR3 bases: TGTGCCAGCAGCCAGACGACAGGGCTCGAGCAGTACTTC.

V usage is TRBV5-1 and J usage is TRBJ2-7; 9 bases map to TRBD2. There are 16 residues in the CDR3. Germline V gene sequence: CDR1 SGHRS, CDR2 YFSETQ. After removal of 0 bases from V and 2 bases from J, the junction contained 6 bases not matched to a gene. CDR3 nucleotides: TGCGCCAGCAGCTTGGGTACTAGCGGGCTCACCTACGAGCAGTACTTC. This translates into CASSLGTSGLTYEQYF.

V gene TRBV11-3 combines with J gene TRBJ1-1; the D is unclear. This CDR3 region has 13 residues. The ends were cut back, 0 bases at V and 4 bases at J, with 6 bases in the middle. CDR1 is SGHNT, CDR2 YENEEA, per germline. The CDR3 region has the DNA TGTGCCAGCAGCTTAGAGGGGAGCACTGAAGCTTTCTTT. It specifies CASSLEGSTEAFF. Filled out from reference TRBV11-3 and TRBJ1-1, the complete variable domain reads EAGVVQSPRYKIIEKKQPVAFWCNPISGHNTLYWYLQNLGQGPELLIRYENEEAVDDSQLPKDRFSAERLKGVDSTLKIQPAELGDSAVYLCASSLEGSTEAFFGQGTRLTVV.

The chain has TRBV3-1 (or the pseudogene TRBV3-2) and TRBJ2-1, with TRBD2 matching 13 bases. Germline CDR1 is LGHDT and CDR2 is YNNKEL (reference sequence). The CDR3 has 18 amino acids. The V and J ends lost 0 bases and 7 bases, in that order; junction bases with no gene match: 9. CDR3 residues: CASSQDRTSGSWSNEQFF. In DNA form, the CDR3 reads TGTGCCAGCAGCCAAGATCGGACTAGCGGGAGTTGGTCTAATGAGCAGTTCTTC.

In this sample, this clone turned up a few times. The chain carries TRBV11-2 and TRBJ1-5; the D gene is possibly TRBD1 (5 bases). Trimming pared 0 bases from V and 9 bases from J, leaving 12 bases between. CDR1 SGHAT and CDR2 FQNNGV come from the germline V gene. The CDR3 loop spans 14 amino acids. CDR3 amino acids: CASSLEGGVWPQHF. CDR3 DNA: TGTGCCAGCAGCTTAGAGGGGGGGGTTTGGCCCCAGCATTTT.

This sequence joins TRBV15 and TRBJ1-1; 7 bases map to TRBD1. Germline V gene data show CDR1 as LNHNV and CDR2 as YYDKDF (reference sequence). The CDR3 is 14 amino acids. Trimming cost V 3 bases and J 4 bases; bases outside gene matches: 5. This chain's CDR3 is CATSRGYRGTEAFF. The CDR3 region has the DNA TGTGCCACCAGCAGGGGTTACAGGGGCACTGAAGCTTTCTTT.

This clone was picked up a small number of times. V and J are TRBV21-1 and TRBJ2-6; TRBD2 was called by the table and not checked on the DNA. TRBV21-1 is noted as a pseudogene. The CDR3 runs to 17 residues. Here the CDR3 reads CASSKVPGFSGANVLTF. The CDR3 region has the DNA TGTGCCAGCAGCAAAGTTCCGGGTTTCTCTGGGGCCAACGTCCTGACTTTC.

The V gene is TRBV29-1, the J gene TRBJ2-7; TRBD2 is a possible D gene (5 bases). Germline V gives CDR1 SQVTM, CDR2 ANQGSEA. Trimming left V 4 bases short and J 5 bases short, with 9 bases between. The CDR3 has 11 residues. The CDR3 loop reads CSVATGNEQYF. CDR3 nucleotide sequence: TGCAGCGTTGCAACGGGGAACGAGCAGTACTTC.

The chain couples TRBV28 to TRBJ2-7; 16 nucleotides align to TRBD2. Germline-derived CDR1 and CDR2 are MDHEN and SYDVKM. With V trimmed by 6 bases and J by 3 bases, 2 bases remained unmatched. This CDR3 is built from 15 residues. CDR3 sequence reads: CASRGTSGRDYEQYF. In DNA form, the CDR3 reads TGTGCCAGCAGGGGGACTAGCGGGAGGGACTACGAGCAGTACTTC.